These 2 T cell receptor beta chains share one sample of origin, sequenced in a study of molecular identifiers for immune sequencing clone quantification. TCRdb redid the calling of the PCR reads with MiXCR, one entry per CDR3 protein. The sample includes about 320,000 distinct CDR3 sequences, roughly a quarter seen only once; the top ten take approximately 0.74%. Sequencing used naive CD8+ T cells from blood, with Jurkat cell RNA spiked in. Subset denoted: FACS-sorted CD8+CD4-CCR7+CD45RA+ naive T cells. Source of these receptors: a human donor in good health. Some libraries in this study had Jurkat cell RNA spiked in.

The chain recombines TRBV9 with TRBJ1-4; 10 bases agree with TRBD1. Trimming took 3 bases from V and 0 from J; bases not matched to a gene: 5. The germline V gene encodes CDR1 SGDLS and CDR2 YYNGEE. The CDR3 runs 17 residues. CDR3 in DNA: TGTGCCAGCAGCGCCAGACAGGGGGCGGCAACTAATGAAAAACTGTTTTTT. It translates to CASSARQGAATNEKLFF.

Ten or more counts support this clonotype. Here the CDR3 reads CASSFGPGQAPPGQYF. The CDR3 region has the DNA TGTGCCAGCAGCTTTGGTCCCGGACAGGCGCCCCCGGGGCAGTACTTC. This chain joins TRBV7-2 and TRBJ2-7; 7 bases match TRBD1. Trimming cost V 3 bases and J 9 bases; bases outside gene matches: 17. Germline V gives CDR1 SGHTA, CDR2 FQGNSA. The CDR3 runs to 16 residues.